A single sample is the source of the 29 T cell receptor beta chains below, sequenced in a study of blood T cell repertoires in COVID-19. Libraries were prepared by immunoSEQ multiplex PCR; TCRdb keeps only in-frame clonotypes and omits some of them. This table has about 180,000 clones, more than 85% appearing once. Sequencing input: peripheral blood. All receptors come from a woman aged 30 to 39 with active or convalescent COVID-19.

CDR3 sequence reads: CASSYSRQGGNYGYTF. DNA of the CDR3: TGTGCCAGCAGTTACTCGAGACAGGGGGGAAACTATGGCTACACCTTC. V usage is TRBV6-5 and J usage is TRBJ1-2, with TRBD1 matching 9 bases. V lost 0 bases to trimming and J lost 2 bases; unmatched junction nucleotides: 4. The CDR3 contains 16 residues. The germline gives CDR1 MNHEY, CDR2 SVGAGI.

The V and J genes are TRBV19 and TRBJ1-1, with 9 bases matching TRBD1. CDR1 is LNHDA, CDR2 SQIVND, per germline (reference sequence). The CDR3 sequence is 14 residues long. Trimming removed 6 bases from V and 4 bases from J; junction bases left unmatched: 6. CDR3 protein: CASRTGGGITEAFF. CDR3 nucleotides: TGTGCCAGTAGAACAGGGGGCGGAATCACTGAAGCTTTCTTT.

The gene calls are TRBV5-4 and TRBJ1-5; tentatively, D is TRBD1 (6 bases). This CDR3 contains 15 residues. Germline CDR1 reads SGHNT; CDR2 reads YYREEE (reference sequence). V was cut by 4 bases and J by 9 bases, with 20 bases left in between. CDR3 DNA sequence: TGTGCCAGCAGCGAAGGGGGTATCGGTAATTTGCCCCAGCATTTT. Translation: CASSEGGIGNLPQHF.

This clone is a singleton in its sample. The V and J genes are TRBV19 and TRBJ1-1; D is perhaps TRBD1 (6 bases). Trimming removed 7 bases from V and 2 bases from J, with 11 bases in between. Germline loops: CDR1 LNHDA, CDR2 SQIVND (reference sequence). This CDR3 comprises 13 residues. The CDR3 nucleotides read TGTGCCAGTATCGAACAGGGAAACACTGAAGCTTTCTTT. Residues: CASIEQGNTEAFF.

The rearrangement joins TRBV6-2 or TRBV6-3 to TRBJ2-5, with D possibly matching TRBD2 (6 bases). V lost 2 bases and J 5 bases, leaving 15 bases between the germline ends. This CDR3 contains 15 residues. The germline CDR1 and CDR2 sequences are MNHEY and SVGEGT. The CDR3 DNA follows: TGTGCCAGCAGTTACGATTGGGAGGAGGGGGAGACCCAGTACTTC. Its protein is CASSYDWEEGETQYF.

This clone was observed once. The J gene is TRBJ2-7, the V gene TRBV12-5; D gene uncertain. The V end lost 2 bases, the J end lost 6 bases, and 11 bases lay between the germline ends. This CDR3 spans 13 amino acids. Germline loops: CDR1 LGHNT, CDR2 FRNRAP. This chain's CDR3 is CASGLRNVAEQYF. The CDR3 DNA follows: TGTGCTAGTGGTTTGAGAAACGTGGCCGAGCAGTACTTC.

This chain connects TRBV10-3 to TRBJ2-2; D might be TRBD2 (6 bases). The CDR3 consists of 17 residues. Trimming took off 3 bases at V and 5 bases at J, with 19 bases between the two ends. Per germline, CDR1 ENHRY and CDR2 SYGVKD. The CDR3 coding sequence is TGTGCCATCAGTGACCCGGGGGTGGGAGGAGGTACCGGGGAGCTGTTTTTT. Translated: CAISDPGVGGGTGELFF.

This clone was seen a single time. J is TRBJ2-7 and V is TRBV27, with 8 bases aligning to TRBD1. The length of the CDR3 is 14 residues. CDR1 is MNHEY, CDR2 SMNVEV, per germline (reference sequence). The junction had 4 bases not matched to a gene; V was cut back by 4 bases and J by 2 bases. The CDR3 protein is CASSWGQATYEQYF. As DNA, the CDR3 is TGTGCCAGCAGTTGGGGACAGGCCACCTACGAGCAGTACTTC.

The chain is built from TRBV6-6 and TRBJ2-2; TRBD2 agrees at 8 bases. V was clipped by 5 bases and J by 0 bases; unmatched bases: 5. The CDR3 runs 16 residues. Germline V CDR1 and CDR2: MNHNY, SVGAGI (reference sequence). The CDR3 bases are TGTGCCAGCAGTCTTAATAGCGGGGCGAACACCGGGGAGCTGTTTTTT. Protein sequence: CASSLNSGANTGELFF.

This clone showed up just a few times. Other nucleotide sequences in the sample specify the same CDR3. The gene calls are TRBV7-9 and TRBJ1-2, with TRBD1 identical over 10 bases. Per germline, CDR1 SEHNR and CDR2 FQNEAQ (reference sequence). V was pared by 5 bases and J by 8 bases, with 5 bases of the junction left unmatched. The CDR3 runs to 13 residues. CDR3 nucleotide sequence: TGTGCCAGCAGCCGACAGGGGGCAGGGGGCTACACCTTC. It codes for CASSRQGAGGYTF.

This clone was counted between two and nine times. V and J are TRBV30 and TRBJ2-1; 13 bases are a match to TRBD2. The CDR3 sequence is 15 residues long. CDR1 is GTSNPN, CDR2 SVGIG, per germline (reference sequence). The V segment lost 5 bases and the J segment 6 bases; nucleotides outside the gene matches: 7. The CDR3 DNA follows: TGTGCCTGGGGGGGACTAGCGGGGCGTCGCAATGAGCAGTTCTTC. This codes for CAWGGLAGRRNEQFF.

The J gene is TRBJ1-6, the V gene TRBV15; D might be TRBD1 (5 bases). Deletions cut 5 bases from V and 7 bases from J, with 15 bases between. CDR3 length equals 15 residues. Per the germline V gene, CDR1 is LNHNV and CDR2 is YYDKDF (reference sequence). The CDR3 here is CATSYQGSLNSPLHF. In DNA, the CDR3 is TGTGCCACCAGCTATCAGGGTTCCCTGAATTCACCCCTCCACTTT.

The chain links TRBV5-1 to TRBJ1-1, with D hard to call. CDR1 is SGHRS and CDR2 is YFSETQ in the germline V gene. Trimming pared 3 bases from V and 11 bases from J, leaving 17 bases between. This CDR3 has 13 residues. Here the CDR3 reads CASSSPVVEEAFF. CDR3 DNA: TGCGCCAGCAGCTCCCCAGTCGTCGAGGAGGCTTTCTTT.

V gene TRBV9 combines with J gene TRBJ1-3, with D perhaps TRBD1 (5 bases). V lost 4 bases and J lost 0, with 17 bases in between. The CDR3 runs to 17 residues. Germline V lookup: CDR1 SGDLS, CDR2 YYNGEE. Written as DNA, the CDR3 is TGTGCCAGCAGCCCATCCCGCGGGGGAAGCTCTGGAAACACCATATATTTT. Encoded protein: CASSPSRGGSSGNTIYF.

This clone has just one count. The rearrangement joins TRBV19 to TRBJ1-1; 8 nucleotides match TRBD1. This CDR3 region has 13 residues. CDR1 LNHDA and CDR2 SQIVND come from the germline V gene (reference sequence). Trimming at V came to 5 bases and at J to 4 bases, leaving 3 bases not matched to a gene. CDR3 in amino acids: CASSYGTGTEAFF. In DNA, the CDR3 is TGTGCCAGTAGTTACGGGACAGGCACTGAAGCTTTCTTT.

The CDR3 DNA is TGTGCCAGCAGTCCCTCGGGTAGCGGGAGGGATACGCAGTATTTT. It translates to CASSPSGSGRDTQYF. The chain is built from TRBV28 and TRBJ2-3; 10 bases are a match to TRBD2. V lost 5 bases and J lost 6; bases outside the gene matches: 8. CDR3 length: 15 amino acids. Germline CDR1 is MDHEN and CDR2 is SYDVKM.

The J gene is TRBJ2-3, the V gene TRBV6-5; a weak D match, TRBD2 (6 bases). CDR1 and CDR2 from the germline V gene are MNHEY and SVGAGI. The CDR3 is 15 amino acids. V shed 2 bases and J shed 2 bases, with 11 bases lying between them. CDR3 in amino acids: CASSYGGWATDTQYF. In nucleotides, the CDR3 is TGTGCCAGCAGTTACGGGGGGTGGGCCACAGATACGCAGTATTTT.

J is TRBJ2-2 and V is TRBV5-4; 10 nucleotides line up with TRBD2. Per the germline V gene, CDR1 is SGHNT and CDR2 is YYREEE (reference sequence). This CDR3 is built from 16 residues. After removal of 4 bases from V and 4 bases from J, the junction contained 7 bases not matched to a gene. The CDR3 DNA is TGTGCCAGCAGCATTACTAGCGGGGCTATCACCGGGGAGCTGTTTTTT. Its translation is CASSITSGAITGELFF. Looking up the rest from reference TRBV5-4 and TRBJ2-2 gives the full variable domain: ETGVTQSPTHLIKTRGQQVTLRCSSQSGHNTVSWYQQALGQGPQFIFQYYREEENGRGNFPPRFSGLQFPNYSSELNVNALELDDSALYLCASSITSGAITGELFFGEGSRLTVL.

The CDR3 loop is CASSRDSELETQYF. CDR3 in DNA: TGTGCCAGCTCACGGGACAGCGAGCTTGAGACCCAGTACTTC. The genes are TRBV18 and TRBJ2-5; 7 bases map to TRBD1. Unmatched junction bases numbered 7, after V lost 4 bases and J lost 5 bases. CDR1 is KGHSH and CDR2 is LQKENI in the germline V gene. This CDR3 contains 14 residues. Combining the CDR3 with reference TRBV18 and TRBJ2-5 gives the whole variable domain NAGVMQNPRHLVRRRGQEARLRCSPMKGHSHVYWYRQLPEEGLKFMVYLQKENIIDESGMPKERFSAEFPKEGPSILRIQQVVRGDSAAYFCASSRDSELETQYFGPGTRLLVL.

The chain uses TRBV21-1 and TRBJ1-1; the table's TRBD1 call for D was not verified on the DNA. TRBV21-1 is marked as a pseudogene. The CDR3 length is 15 residues. CDR3 bases: TGTGCCAGCAGCACCCGTCCCGACAGGTTGCGGGAAGCTTTCTTT. Its translation: CASSTRPDRLREAFF.

The chain combines TRBV6-2 or TRBV6-3 with TRBJ1-2; 11 positions agree with TRBD1. There are 16 residues in the CDR3. J was trimmed by 6 bases and V by 2 bases; bases with no gene match: 8. The V gene's germline CDR1 is MNHEY and CDR2 SVGEGT. The CDR3 DNA follows: TGTGCCAGCAGTTACGAAAGGACAGGGGGCGCGAATGGCTACACCTTC. This translates into CASSYERTGGANGYTF.

The V and J genes are TRBV27 and TRBJ1-5; 8 bases map to TRBD1. CDR1 is MNHEY and CDR2 is SMNVEV in the germline V gene (reference sequence). V lost 3 bases, J lost 1 base, and 5 bases stayed unmatched. The CDR3 spans 16 residues. The chain's CDR3 is CASSFTGGSSNQPQHF. CDR3 DNA: TGTGCCAGCAGTTTTACAGGGGGTTCGAGCAATCAGCCCCAGCATTTT.

The rearrangement uses TRBV30 and TRBJ1-2, with 7 bases fitting TRBD1. The germline CDR1 and CDR2 sequences are GTSNPN and SVGIG (reference sequence). The CDR3 runs to 14 residues. Unmatched junction bases numbered 9, after V lost 3 bases and J lost 5 bases. CDR3 sequence: CAWSTSGGRYGYTF. For the CDR3, the DNA is TGTGCCTGGAGCACATCAGGGGGTAGGTATGGCTACACCTTC.

The V and J genes are TRBV5-4 and TRBJ1-4; no clear D gene. The germline gives CDR1 SGHNT, CDR2 YYREEE (reference sequence). V lost 4 bases, J lost 8 bases, and 9 bases lay in between. The CDR3 is 12 residues long. The CDR3 reads CASSITGEKLFF. The CDR3 DNA follows: TGTGCCAGCAGCATCACGGGGGAAAAACTGTTTTTT.

The V and J genes are TRBV18 and TRBJ2-5; maybe TRBD2 (6 bases). The germline V and J ends were trimmed by 3 bases and 5 bases, with 13 bases remaining between them. CDR1 and CDR2 from the germline V gene are KGHSH and LQKENI. This CDR3 has 14 amino acids. CDR3 bases: TGTGCCAGCTCACCCCCAGGGAGCGGGGAGACCCAGTACTTC. It is translated as CASSPPGSGETQYF.

To note about this clone: The junction shows a germline mismatch at one end, possibly a read error. The rearrangement links TRBV2 to TRBJ1-2; TRBD1 matches at 9 bases. The CDR3 has 11 amino acids. In germline, CDR1 is SNHLY, CDR2 FYNNEI. The CDR3 coding sequence is TGTGCCAGCAGTGAAGAGGGGACAGGGATCTTC. It encodes CASSEEGTGIF.

This clone was recorded a few times. The chain has TRBV5-6 and TRBJ1-6, with TRBD1 matching 11 bases. Trimming removed 5 bases from V and 5 bases from J; junction bases left unmatched: 9. This CDR3 has 17 residues. Germline V gene lookup returns CDR1 SGHDT and CDR2 YYEEEE. The CDR3: CASSPWTGGIDNSPLHF. CDR3 sequence (DNA): TGTGCCAGCAGTCCATGGACAGGGGGCATCGATAATTCACCCCTCCACTTT.

The chain joins TRBV5-1 to TRBJ2-5; a possible D gene is TRBD1 (5 bases). This CDR3 comprises 15 residues. Germline loops: CDR1 SGHRS, CDR2 YFSETQ. With 3 bases removed from V and 5 bases from J, the gap between germline ends came to 17 bases. CDR3 protein: CASSSLGAPRETQYF. The DNA of the CDR3 is TGCGCCAGCAGCTCTCTAGGGGCCCCGAGGGAGACCCAGTACTTC.

The count of this clone is one. This chain uses TRBV10-2 with TRBJ1-5; D call uncertain. From germline, CDR1 is WSHSY and CDR2 SAAADI. V lost 2 bases to trimming and J lost 0 bases, with 11 bases between them. This CDR3 is 16 amino acids long. In nucleotides, the CDR3 is TGCGCCAGCAGTGAGGAGACATCTTATAGCAATCAGCCCCAGCATTTT. It translates to CASSEETSYSNQPQHF.